These 5 T cell receptor beta chains were all obtained from the same sample, sequenced in a study of blood T cell repertoires in COVID-19. The protocol was immunoSEQ multiplex PCR, while the TCRdb copy is restricted to in-frame clones and leaves out a portion. The sample shows 150,000 to 200,000 clones, approximately 82% of them seen only once. The sequenced sample consisted of peripheral blood. These receptor sequences come from a woman over 75 with acute or convalescent COVID-19.

The genes are TRBV28 and TRBJ1-1; 7 bases are a match to TRBD1. The CDR3 is 13 amino acids. The germline gives CDR1 MDHEN, CDR2 SYDVKM. The V segment lost 6 bases and the J segment 11 bases; nucleotides outside the gene matches: 12. The CDR3 coding sequence is TGTGCCAGCAGCCCCGGGACAGTAATCCAGGCTTTCTTT. Protein sequence: CASSPGTVIQAFF.

The chain uses TRBV6-5 and TRBJ2-7; 7 positions match TRBD1. Losses at the gene ends were 10 bases for V and 1 base for J; bases not matched to a gene: 7. CDR1 and CDR2 from the germline V gene are MNHEY and SVGAGI. This CDR3 comprises 13 residues. Written as DNA, the CDR3 is TGTGCCACTCCGGGACAGCTATCCTACGAGCAGTACTTC. Translating gives CATPGQLSYEQYF.

The chain joins TRBV5-6 to TRBJ1-4; 7 bases line up with TRBD1. Germline CDR1 SGHDT, CDR2 YYEEEE. V was clipped by 5 bases and J by 5 bases; unmatched bases: 9. The length of the CDR3 is 15 residues. This CDR3 reads CASRYTGAGNEKLFF. In DNA, the CDR3 is TGTGCCAGCAGGTATACAGGGGCCGGCAATGAAAAACTGTTTTTT.

This chain uses TRBV7-2 with TRBJ2-7; 10 nucleotides match TRBD1. CDR3 length: 17 amino acids. Germline loops: CDR1 SGHTA, CDR2 FQGNSA. With V trimmed by 0 bases and J by 4 bases, 9 bases remained unmatched. CDR3 DNA: TGTGCCAGCAGCTTAGCGAGAATCGGGACAGGGGTTTACGAGCAGTACTTC. The encoded protein is CASSLARIGTGVYEQYF.

CDR3 protein: CASSRPGTENYGYTF. CDR3 DNA: TGTGCCAGCAGCCGCCCCGGGACAGAAAACTATGGCTACACCTTC. The chain recombines TRBV14 with TRBJ1-2; TRBD1 matches 7 bases. This CDR3 is built from 15 residues. CDR1 is SGHDN and CDR2 is FVKESK in the germline V gene. Losses at the gene ends were 4 bases for V and 2 bases for J; bases not matched to a gene: 7.